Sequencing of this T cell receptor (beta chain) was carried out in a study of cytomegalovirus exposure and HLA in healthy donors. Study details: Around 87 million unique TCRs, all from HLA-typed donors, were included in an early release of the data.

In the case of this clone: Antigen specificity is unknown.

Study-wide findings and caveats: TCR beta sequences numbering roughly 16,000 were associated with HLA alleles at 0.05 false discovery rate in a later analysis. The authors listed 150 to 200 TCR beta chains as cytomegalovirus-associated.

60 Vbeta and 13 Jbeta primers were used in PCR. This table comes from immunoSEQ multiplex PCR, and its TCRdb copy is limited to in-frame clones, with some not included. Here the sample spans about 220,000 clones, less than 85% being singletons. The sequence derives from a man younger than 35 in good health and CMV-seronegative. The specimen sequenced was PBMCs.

As DNA, the CDR3 is TGTGCCATCAGTGAGTATGGCGGGCCGCCGTACTTC. It yields the protein CAISEYGGPPYF. This chain uses TRBV10-3 with TRBJ2-7; TRBD2 might be the D (5 bases). Trimming stripped 1 base from V and 12 bases from J, with 13 bases between. The CDR3 has 12 amino acids. Germline V gene data show CDR1 as ENHRY and CDR2 as SYGVKD.